Presented here are 2 T cell receptor beta chains from one specimen sequenced in a study of control samples from healthy donors and cancer patients. Clones were read by immunoSEQ multiplex PCR, and TCRdb kept only the in-frame ones, dropping some. The repertoire holds about 160,000 clones, roughly 95% seen once, with over 0.9% in the top ten. The sample taken for sequencing was blood. Receptors originate from a woman aged 25 to 39 in good health.

V usage is TRBV2 and J usage is TRBJ2-7; the D gene is possibly TRBD2 (5 bases). V gave up 7 bases and J gave up 3 bases, with 10 bases separating them. CDR1 and CDR2 (germline): SNHLY, FYNNEI. This CDR3 has 12 residues. CDR3 protein: CASTRRGYEQYF. The CDR3 region has the DNA TGTGCCAGCACCCGACGGGGCTACGAGCAGTACTTC. Based on the CDR3 plus reference TRBV2 and TRBJ2-7, the full variable domain is EPEVTQTPSHQVTQMGQEVILRCVPISNHLYFYWYRQILGQKVEFLVSFYNNEISEKSEIFDDQFSVERPDGSNFTLKIRSTKLEDSAMYFCASTRRGYEQYFGPGTRLTVT.

The chain has TRBV28 and TRBJ1-1, with 8 bases that match TRBD1. V trimming: 2 bases; J trimming: 4 bases; junction bases outside the gene matches: 9. The CDR3 has 16 residues. Germline lookup yields CDR1 MDHEN and CDR2 SYDVKM. For the CDR3, the DNA is TGTGCCAGCAGTTTACCCAGACAGGGGTCGGGCACTGAAGCTTTCTTT. Translation: CASSLPRQGSGTEAFF. The entire variable domain, with the rest obtained from reference TRBV28 and TRBJ1-1, is as follows: DVKVTQSSRYLVKRTGEKVFLECVQDMDHENMFWYRQDPGLGLRLIYFSYDVKMKEKGDIPEGYSVSREKKERFSLILESASTNQTSMYLCASSLPRQGSGTEAFFGQGTRLTVV.